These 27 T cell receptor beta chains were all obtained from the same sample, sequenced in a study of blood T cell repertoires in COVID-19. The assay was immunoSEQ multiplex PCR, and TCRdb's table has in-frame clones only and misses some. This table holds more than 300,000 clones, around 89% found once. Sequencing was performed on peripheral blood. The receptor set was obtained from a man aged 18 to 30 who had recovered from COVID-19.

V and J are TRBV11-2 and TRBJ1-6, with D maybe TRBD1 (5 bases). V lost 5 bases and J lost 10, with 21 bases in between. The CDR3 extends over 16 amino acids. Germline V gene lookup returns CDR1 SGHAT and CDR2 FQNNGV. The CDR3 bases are TGTGCCAGCAGCCCCCAAAATGCGGGGGTTAGCTCACCCCTCCACTTT. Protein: CASSPQNAGVSSPLHF. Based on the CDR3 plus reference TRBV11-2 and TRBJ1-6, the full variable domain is EAGVAQSPRYKIIEKRQSVAFWCNPISGHATLYWYQQILGQGPKLLIQFQNNGVVDDSQLPKDRFSAERLKGVDSTLKIQPAKLEDSAVYLCASSPQNAGVSSPLHFGNGTRLTVT.

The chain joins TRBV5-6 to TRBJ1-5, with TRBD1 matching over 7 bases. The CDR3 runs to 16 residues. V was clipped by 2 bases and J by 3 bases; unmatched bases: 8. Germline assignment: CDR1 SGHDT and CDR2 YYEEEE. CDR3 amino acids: CASSFSGQPHNQPQHF. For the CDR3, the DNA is TGTGCCAGCAGCTTTTCGGGACAGCCTCACAATCAGCCCCAGCATTTT.

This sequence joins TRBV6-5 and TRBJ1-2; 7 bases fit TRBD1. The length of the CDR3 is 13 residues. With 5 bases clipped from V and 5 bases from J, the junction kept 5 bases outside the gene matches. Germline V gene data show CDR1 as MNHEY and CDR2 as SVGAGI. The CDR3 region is CASSQGQLYGYTF. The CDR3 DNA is TGTGCCAGCAGTCAGGGACAGCTGTATGGCTACACCTTC.

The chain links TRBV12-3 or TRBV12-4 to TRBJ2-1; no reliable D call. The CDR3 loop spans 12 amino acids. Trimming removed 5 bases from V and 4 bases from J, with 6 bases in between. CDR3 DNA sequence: TGTGCCAGCAGTCCCCAGTACAATGAGCAGTTCTTC. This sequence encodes CASSPQYNEQFF.

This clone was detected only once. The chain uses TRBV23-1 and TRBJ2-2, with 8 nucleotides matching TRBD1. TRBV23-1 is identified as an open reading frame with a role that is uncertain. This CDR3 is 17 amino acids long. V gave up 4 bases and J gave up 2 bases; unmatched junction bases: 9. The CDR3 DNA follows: TGCGCCAGCAGTCGTCAGGGGGCGGTTGTTAACACCGGGGAGCTGTTTTTT. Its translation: CASSRQGAVVNTGELFF.

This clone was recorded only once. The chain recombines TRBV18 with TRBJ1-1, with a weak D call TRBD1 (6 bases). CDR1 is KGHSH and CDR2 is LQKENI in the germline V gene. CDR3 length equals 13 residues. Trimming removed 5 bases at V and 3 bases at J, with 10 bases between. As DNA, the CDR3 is TGTGCCAGCTCAGAACAGGGATACACTGAAGCTTTCTTT. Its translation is CASSEQGYTEAFF.

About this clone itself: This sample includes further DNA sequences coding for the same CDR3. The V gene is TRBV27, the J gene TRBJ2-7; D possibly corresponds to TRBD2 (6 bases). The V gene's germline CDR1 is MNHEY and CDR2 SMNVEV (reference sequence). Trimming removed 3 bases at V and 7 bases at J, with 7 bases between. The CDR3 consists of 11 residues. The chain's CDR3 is CASSLGGEQYF. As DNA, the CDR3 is TGTGCCAGCAGTTTGGGGGGTGAGCAGTACTTC.

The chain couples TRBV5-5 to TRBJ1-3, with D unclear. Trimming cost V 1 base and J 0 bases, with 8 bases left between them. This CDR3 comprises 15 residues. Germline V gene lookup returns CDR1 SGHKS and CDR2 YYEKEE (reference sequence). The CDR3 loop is CASSLYADSGNTIYF. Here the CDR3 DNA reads TGTGCCAGCAGCTTGTATGCGGACTCTGGAAACACCATATATTTT.

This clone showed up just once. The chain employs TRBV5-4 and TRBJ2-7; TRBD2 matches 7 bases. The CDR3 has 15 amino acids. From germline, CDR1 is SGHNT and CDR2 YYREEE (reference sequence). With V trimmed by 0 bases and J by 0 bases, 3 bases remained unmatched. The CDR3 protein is CASSLGLASSYEQYF. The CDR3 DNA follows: TGTGCCAGCAGCTTGGGACTAGCAAGCTCCTACGAGCAGTACTTC. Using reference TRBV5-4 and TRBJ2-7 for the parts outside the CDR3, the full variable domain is ETGVTQSPTHLIKTRGQQVTLRCSSQSGHNTVSWYQQALGQGPQFIFQYYREEENGRGNFPPRFSGLQFPNYSSELNVNALELDDSALYLCASSLGLASSYEQYFGPGTRLTVT.

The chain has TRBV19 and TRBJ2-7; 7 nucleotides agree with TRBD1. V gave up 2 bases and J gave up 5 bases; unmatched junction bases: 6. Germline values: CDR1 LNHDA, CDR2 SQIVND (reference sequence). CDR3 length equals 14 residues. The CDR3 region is CASSIRQGSNEQYF. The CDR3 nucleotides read TGTGCCAGTAGTATAAGACAGGGTAGCAACGAGCAGTACTTC.

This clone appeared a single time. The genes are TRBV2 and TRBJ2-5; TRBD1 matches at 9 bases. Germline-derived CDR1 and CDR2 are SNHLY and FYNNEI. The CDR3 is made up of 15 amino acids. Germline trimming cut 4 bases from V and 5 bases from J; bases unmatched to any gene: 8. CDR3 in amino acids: CASSGMTGGIETQYF. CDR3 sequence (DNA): TGTGCCAGCAGTGGAATGACAGGGGGTATTGAGACCCAGTACTTC. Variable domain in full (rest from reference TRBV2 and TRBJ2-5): EPEVTQTPSHQVTQMGQEVILRCVPISNHLYFYWYRQILGQKVEFLVSFYNNEISEKSEIFDDQFSVERPDGSNFTLKIRSTKLEDSAMYFCASSGMTGGIETQYFGPGTRLLVL.

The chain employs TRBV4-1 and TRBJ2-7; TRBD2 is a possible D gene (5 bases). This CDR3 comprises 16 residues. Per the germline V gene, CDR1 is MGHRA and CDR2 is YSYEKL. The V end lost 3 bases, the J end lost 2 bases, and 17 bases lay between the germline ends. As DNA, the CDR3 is TGCGCCAGCAGCCAGGTCACTAGTCCTACCGCCTACGAGCAGTACTTC. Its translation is CASSQVTSPTAYEQYF.

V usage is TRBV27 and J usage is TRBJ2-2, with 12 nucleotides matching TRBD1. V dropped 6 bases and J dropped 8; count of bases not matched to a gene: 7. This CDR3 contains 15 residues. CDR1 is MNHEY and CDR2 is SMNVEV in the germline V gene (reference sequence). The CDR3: CASSRDRGRYGELFF. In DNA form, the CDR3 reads TGTGCCAGCAGCCGGGACAGGGGGCGTTATGGGGAGCTGTTTTTT.

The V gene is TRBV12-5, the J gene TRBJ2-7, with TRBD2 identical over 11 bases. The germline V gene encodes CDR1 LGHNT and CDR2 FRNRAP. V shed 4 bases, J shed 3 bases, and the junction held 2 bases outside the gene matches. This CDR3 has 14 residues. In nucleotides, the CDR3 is TGTGCTAGTGGTTGGACTAGCGGGTTCTACGAGCAGTACTTC. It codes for CASGWTSGFYEQYF.

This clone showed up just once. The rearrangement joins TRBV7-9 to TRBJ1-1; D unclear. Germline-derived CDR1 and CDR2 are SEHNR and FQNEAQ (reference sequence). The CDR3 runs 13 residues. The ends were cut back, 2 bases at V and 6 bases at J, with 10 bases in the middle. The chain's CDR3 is CASSLYMESEAFF. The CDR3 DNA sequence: TGTGCCAGCAGCTTATATATGGAGTCTGAAGCTTTCTTT.

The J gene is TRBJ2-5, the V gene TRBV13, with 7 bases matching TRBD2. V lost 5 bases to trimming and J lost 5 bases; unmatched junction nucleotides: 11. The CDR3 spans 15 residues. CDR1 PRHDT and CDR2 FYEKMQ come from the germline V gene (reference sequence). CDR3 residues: CASSRGGGVRETQYF. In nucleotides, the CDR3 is TGTGCCAGCAGCCGCGGTGGGGGGGTCCGCGAGACCCAGTACTTC.

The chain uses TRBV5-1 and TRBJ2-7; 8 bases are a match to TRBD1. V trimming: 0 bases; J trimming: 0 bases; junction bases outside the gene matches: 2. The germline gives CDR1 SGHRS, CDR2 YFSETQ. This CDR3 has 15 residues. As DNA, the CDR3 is TGCGCCAGCAGCTTGGGGACAGGGCTCTCCTACGAGCAGTACTTC. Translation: CASSLGTGLSYEQYF.

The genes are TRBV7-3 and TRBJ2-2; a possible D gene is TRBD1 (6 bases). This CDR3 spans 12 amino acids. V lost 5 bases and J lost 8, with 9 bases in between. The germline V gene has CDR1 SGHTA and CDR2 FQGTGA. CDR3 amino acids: CASSQDRGELFF. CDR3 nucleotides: TGTGCCAGCAGCCAAGACAGGGGGGAGCTGTTTTTT.

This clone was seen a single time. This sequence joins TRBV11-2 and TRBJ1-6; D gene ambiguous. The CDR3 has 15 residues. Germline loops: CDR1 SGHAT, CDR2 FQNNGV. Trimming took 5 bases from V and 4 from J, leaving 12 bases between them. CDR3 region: CASSPDWAYNSPLHF. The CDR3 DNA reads TGTGCCAGCAGCCCAGATTGGGCTTATAATTCACCCCTCCACTTT.

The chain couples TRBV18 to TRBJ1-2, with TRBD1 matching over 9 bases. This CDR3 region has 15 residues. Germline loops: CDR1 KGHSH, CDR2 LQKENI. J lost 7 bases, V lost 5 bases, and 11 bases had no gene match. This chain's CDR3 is CASSSSLNRGLGYTF. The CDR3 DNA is TGTGCCAGCTCATCTAGCCTAAACAGGGGGCTTGGCTACACCTTC. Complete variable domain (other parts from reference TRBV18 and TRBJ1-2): NAGVMQNPRHLVRRRGQEARLRCSPMKGHSHVYWYRQLPEEGLKFMVYLQKENIIDESGMPKERFSAEFPKEGPSILRIQQVVRGDSAAYFCASSSSLNRGLGYTFGSGTRLTVV.

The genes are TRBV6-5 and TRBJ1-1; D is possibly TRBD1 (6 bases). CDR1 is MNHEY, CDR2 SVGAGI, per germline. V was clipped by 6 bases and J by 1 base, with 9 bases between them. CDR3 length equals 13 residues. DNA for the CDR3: TGTGCCAGCAGACCACAGGGGAACACTGAAGCTTTCTTT. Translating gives CASRPQGNTEAFF.

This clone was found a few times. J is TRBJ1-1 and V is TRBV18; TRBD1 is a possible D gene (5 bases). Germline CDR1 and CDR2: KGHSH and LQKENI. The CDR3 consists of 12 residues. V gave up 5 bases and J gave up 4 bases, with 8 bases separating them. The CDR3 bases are TGTGCCAGCTCAAGCGGGGGCACTGAAGCTTTCTTT. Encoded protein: CASSSGGTEAFF.

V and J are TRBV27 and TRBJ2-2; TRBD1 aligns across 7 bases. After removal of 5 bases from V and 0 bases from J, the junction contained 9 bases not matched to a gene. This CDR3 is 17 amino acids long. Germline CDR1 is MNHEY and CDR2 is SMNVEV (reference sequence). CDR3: CASSKRDRFSNTGELFF. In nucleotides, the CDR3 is TGTGCCAGCAGTAAACGGGACAGATTTTCGAACACCGGGGAGCTGTTTTTT.

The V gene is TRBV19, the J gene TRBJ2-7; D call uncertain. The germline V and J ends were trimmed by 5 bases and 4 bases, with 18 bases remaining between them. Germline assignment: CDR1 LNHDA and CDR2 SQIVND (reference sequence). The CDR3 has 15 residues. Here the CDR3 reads CASSSQITVFYEQYF. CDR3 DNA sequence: TGTGCCAGTAGTTCCCAAATAACAGTTTTTTACGAGCAGTACTTC.

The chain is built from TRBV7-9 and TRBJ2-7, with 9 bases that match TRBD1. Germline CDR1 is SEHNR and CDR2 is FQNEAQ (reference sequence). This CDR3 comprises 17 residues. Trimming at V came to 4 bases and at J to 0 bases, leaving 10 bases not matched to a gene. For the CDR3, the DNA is TGTGCCAGCAGCTCAACCGGACAGGGGTTCTCCTCCTACGAGCAGTACTTC. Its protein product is CASSSTGQGFSSYEQYF. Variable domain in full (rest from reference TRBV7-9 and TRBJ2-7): DTGVSQNPRHKITKRGQNVTFRCDPISEHNRLYWYRQTLGQGPEFLTYFQNEAQLEKSRLLSDRFSAERPKGSFSTLEIQRTEQGDSAMYLCASSSTGQGFSSYEQYFGPGTRLTVT.

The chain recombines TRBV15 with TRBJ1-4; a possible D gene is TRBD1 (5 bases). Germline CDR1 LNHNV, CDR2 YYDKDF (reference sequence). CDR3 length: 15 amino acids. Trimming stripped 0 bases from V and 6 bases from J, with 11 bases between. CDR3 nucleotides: TGTGCCACCAGCAGAGATTCAGGGCCTGATGAAAAACTGTTTTTT. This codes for CATSRDSGPDEKLFF.

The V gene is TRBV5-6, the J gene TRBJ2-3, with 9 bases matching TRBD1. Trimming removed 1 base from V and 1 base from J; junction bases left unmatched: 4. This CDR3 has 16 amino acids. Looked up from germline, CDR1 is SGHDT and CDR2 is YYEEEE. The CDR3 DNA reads TGTGCCAGCAGCTTGCTGGGACAGGGTGGCACAGATACGCAGTATTTT. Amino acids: CASSLLGQGGTDTQYF.